This T cell receptor (beta chain) is drawn from a study of T cells in Graves' hyperthyroidism and ophthalmopathy. Study information: Before any treatment, at initial diagnosis, peripheral blood was collected.

There were TCR beta CDR3 regions amplified from RNA transcripts. HTBI primers drove first-round RT-PCR of the TCR CDR3. One entry per CDR3 protein, called by TCRdb with MiXCR from the multiplex PCR reads. The table shows a few hundred thousand distinct CDR3 sequences, with 15% to 20% occurring only once. The CDR3 runs 15 residues. CDR1 SGHNT and CDR2 YYREEE come from the germline V gene (reference sequence). With 4 bases removed from V and 4 bases from J, the gap between germline ends came to 18 bases. This chain uses TRBV5-4 with TRBJ2-7, with D possibly TRBD2 on 7 matching bases. The source is a woman under 30 with Graves' ophthalmopathy. Sequenced material: blood. DNA for the CDR3: TGTGCCAGCAGCCGGGGGCGGGGGCCTAGATACGAGCAGTACTTC. As protein: CASSRGRGPRYEQYF.